A selection of T cell receptor beta chains follows, all from one sample in a study of T-cell memory formation after mild COVID-19. TCRdb itself ran the 5' RACE reads through MiXCR, one entry per CDR3 protein. The profile shows around 250,000 distinct CDR3 sequences, 8% to 10% of them singletons. The sequenced sample was PBMCs or a T cell subset sorted from them (not recorded which). The receptors derive from a man younger than 35 who had mild COVID-19 (a few samples of this study predate the infection). Cell type and time point are not known. Both conserved end residues are part of each CDR3. A D gene is named only where the DNA matches it firmly. Rows give clone size only sometimes, using once, few, many, or a class for an expanded clone.

J | D | size | V | DNA | CDR3
TRBJ2-5 | NA | few | TRBV3-1 | TGTGCCAGCAGCCAAGATGCAACAGTTCAAGAGACCCAGTACTTC | CASSQDATVQETQYF
TRBJ2-3 | NA | NA | TRBV7-2 | TGTGCCAGCAGCTTAGTCCAATTAGATACGCAGTATTTT | CASSLVQLDTQYF
TRBJ2-1 | NA | few | TRBV6-5 | TGTGCCAGCAGTTACTCGGTCCAAACCCGCTACAATGAGCAGTTCTTC | CASSYSVQTRYNEQFF
TRBJ2-7 | TRBD1 | NA | TRBV5-1 | TGCGCCAGCAGGGGACAGGGGGCTTCGTACGAGCAGTACTTC | CASRGQGASYEQYF
TRBJ2-1 | NA | NA | TRBV6-2/TRBV6-3 | TGTGCCAGCAGTTACGTGTATCCCAATGAGCAGTTCTTC | CASSYVYPNEQFF
TRBJ1-5 | TRBD1 | NA | TRBV19 | TGTGCCAGTACCCCAACAGGGGATCAGCCCCAGCATTTT | CASTPTGDQPQHF
TRBJ1-2 | NA | NA | TRBV12-3/TRBV12-4 | TGTGCCAGCAGTTTATTTAGACGGACCTATGGCTACACCTTC | CASSLFRRTYGYTF
TRBJ1-1 | NA | few | TRBV7-9 | TGTGCCAGCAGCACGACCGTGGCGGAAGCTTTCTTT | CASSTTVAEAFF
TRBJ2-7 | NA | NA | TRBV7-2 | TGTGCCAGCAGCTTAGCTTCTAACAATTTGCTCGAGCAGTACTTC | CASSLASNNLLEQYF
TRBJ2-6 | NA | NA | TRBV7-8 | TGTGCCAGCAGCTTAGTCCTGTCTGGGGCCAACGTCCTGACTTTC | CASSLVLSGANVLTF
TRBJ2-1 | TRBD1 | NA | TRBV9 | TGTGCCAGCAGCGGGTCGGGACAGGGTTACAATGAGCAGTTCTTC | CASSGSGQGYNEQFF
TRBJ1-1 | NA | few | TRBV5-1 | TGCGCCAGCAGCGTCCCGGGCAGCATGAACACTGAAGCTTTCTTT | CASSVPGSMNTEAFF
TRBJ1-5 | NA | few | TRBV4-2 | TGTGCCAGCAGCCAAGAGAGCGGTGGGTATAGCAATCAGCCCCAGCATTTT | CASSQESGGYSNQPQHF
TRBJ2-7 | TRBD1 | many | TRBV4-1 | TGCGCCAGCAGCCGAACAGGGGGTGAGCAGTACTTC | CASSRTGGEQYF
TRBJ2-5 | NA | NA | TRBV5-1 | TGCGCCTCGCGGGGCCATCAAGAGACCCAGTACTTC | CASRGHQETQYF
TRBJ1-2 | TRBD1 | NA | TRBV5-1 | TGCGCCAGAAGCCCGACAGGGGGACTAAACTATGGCTACACCTTC | CARSPTGGLNYGYTF
TRBJ1-4 | NA | NA | TRBV20-1 | TGCAGTGCTAGACCCAGCGCTGCAACTAATGAAAAACTGTTTTTT | CSARPSAATNEKLFF
TRBJ2-1 | NA | few | TRBV7-2 | TGTGCCAGCAGCTTATCGGGCAGGGGCAGCGATGAGCAGTTCTTC | CASSLSGRGSDEQFF
TRBJ2-1 | TRBD1 | few | TRBV11-3 | TGTGCCAGCAGCCTCCGGGACAGTGGCAATGAGCAGTTCTTC | CASSLRDSGNEQFF
TRBJ2-3 | NA | many | TRBV4-2 | TGTGCCAGCAGCCCCGCCCGGAGCACAGATACGCAGTATTTT | CASSPARSTDTQYF
TRBJ1-1 | NA | many | TRBV7-2 | TGTGCCAGCAGCTCCGGACAGCTCGGTAGAGCTTTCTTT | CASSSGQLGRAFF
TRBJ1-2 | NA | few | TRBV12-3/TRBV12-4 | TGTGCCAGCCAGCGACCTTGGAGCTCCCTCTATGGCTACACCTTC | CASQRPWSSLYGYTF
TRBJ2-7 | TRBD1 | few | TRBV7-2 | TGTGCCAGCAGCTTCGGGACAGGGACGGGCGAGCAGTACTTC | CASSFGTGTGEQYF
TRBJ2-4 | NA | few | TRBV7-9 | TGTGCCAGCAGCTTTAATACCCTCACTGAAAACATTCAGTACTTC | CASSFNTLTENIQYF
TRBJ1-1 | TRBD1 | NA | TRBV7-9 | TGTGCCAGCAGCAGAGACAGGGGGACAACTGAAGCTTTCTTT | CASSRDRGTTEAFF
TRBJ2-1 | NA | NA | TRBV7-2 | TGTGCCAGCAGCTTAGATTCCGCCGCTAGGAATGAGCAGTTCTTC | CASSLDSAARNEQFF
TRBJ2-7 | TRBD1 | NA | TRBV15 | TGTGCCACCAGCAGCTCCCCGGGACAGGGGACGTACGAGCAGTACTTC | CATSSSPGQGTYEQYF
TRBJ2-3 | TRBD1 | NA | TRBV5-1 | TGCGCCAGCGGGGGCCGGGACAGGGTGAAAGATACGCAGTATTTT | CASGGRDRVKDTQYF
TRBJ2-3 | NA | few | TRBV20-1 | TGCAGTGCTAGAGTCGGGGGCAGCACAGATACGCAGTATTTT | CSARVGGSTDTQYF
TRBJ2-7 | TRBD2 | NA | TRBV27 | TGTGCCAGCAGTTCGCCCGGGGGGGATGAGCAGTACTTC | CASSSPGGDEQYF
TRBJ1-5 | NA | many | TRBV9 | TGTGCCAGCAGCGTAGGGGTGGATCAGCCCCAGCATTTT | CASSVGVDQPQHF
TRBJ1-2 | NA | few | TRBV20-1 | TGCAGTGCTAGCGGGGGAGACTTATATGGCTACACCTTC | CSASGGDLYGYTF
TRBJ1-2 | NA | NA | TRBV6-5 | TGTGCCAGCGCCCCGAGGCAGGGGAAGATTGGCTACACCTTC | CASAPRQGKIGYTF
TRBJ1-2 | NA | NA | TRBV13 | TGTGCCAGCAGCTTAGGAAGGTCCCAGGGCTACACCTTC | CASSLGRSQGYTF
TRBJ2-7 | TRBD2 | NA | TRBV20-1 | TGCAGTGCTAGGGGAGGGGCCACCTACGAGCAGTACTTC | CSARGGATYEQYF
TRBJ1-5 | NA | few | TRBV20-1 | TGCAGTGCTAGAGATAGGATCCGAGGGAATCAGCCCCAGCATTTT | CSARDRIRGNQPQHF
TRBJ2-5 | NA | NA | TRBV7-2 | TGTGCCAGCAGCTTAGGCGCTTCGAAAGAGACCCAGTACTTC | CASSLGASKETQYF
TRBJ2-7 | TRBD2 | NA | TRBV6-5 | TGTGCCAGCAGTTACTCTCCTAGCGGGGTTCGGGAGCAGTACTTC | CASSYSPSGVREQYF
TRBJ2-5 | NA | NA | TRBV7-8 | TGTGCCAGCAAGCTCCGCGGGCAGGGAGAGACCCAGTACTTC | CASKLRGQGETQYF
TRBJ2-2 | NA | few | TRBV7-9 | TGTGCCAGCAGCTTAGTGGCAGCATCTGCGACCGGGGAGCTGTTTTTT | CASSLVAASATGELFF
TRBJ2-1 | TRBD1 | NA | TRBV12-3/TRBV12-4 | TGTGCCAGCAGTTTAGGGACAGGGGAAGGCAATGAGCAGTTCTTC | CASSLGTGEGNEQFF
TRBJ2-5 | TRBD2 | few | TRBV11-3 | TGTGCCAGCAGCTTAGAGCCTAGCGGGGGGGCTGAGACCCAGTACTTC | CASSLEPSGGAETQYF
TRBJ2-2 | NA | many | TRBV5-1 | TGCGCCAGCAGGCCGCTTGGCACCGGGGAGCTGTTTTTT | CASRPLGTGELFF
TRBJ1-6 | NA | NA | TRBV10-3 | TGTGCCATCAGTGAGTCGAAGGGATCCTATAATTCACCCCTCCACTTT | CAISESKGSYNSPLHF
TRBJ2-5 | NA | few | TRBV20-1 | TGCAGTGCTAGACCCCTGGACAGACAAGAGACCCAGTACTTC | CSARPLDRQETQYF
TRBJ2-1 | TRBD2 | NA | TRBV4-3 | TGCGCCAGCAGTCCTGCCACTAGCGGGGGGGTCGGTGAGCAGTTCTTC | CASSPATSGGVGEQFF
TRBJ1-1 | NA | NA | TRBV20-1 | TGCAGTGCTCCCGTCCCTCTGGGGAGCACTGAAGCTTTCTTT | CSAPVPLGSTEAFF
TRBJ1-4 | NA | few | TRBV5-1 | TGCGCCAGCAGCTTGGAGGCACAGGGTGAAAAACTGTTTTTT | CASSLEAQGEKLFF
TRBJ1-2 | NA | few | TRBV12-3/TRBV12-4 | TGTGCCAGCAGTTTGGGCCGGGGGATTAGCTATGGCTACACCTTC | CASSLGRGISYGYTF
TRBJ2-1 | NA | NA | TRBV7-2 | TGTGCCAGCAGCTCCAATTGGGGGGCTAGGTACAATGAGCAGTTCTTC | CASSSNWGARYNEQFF
TRBJ1-1 | NA | NA | TRBV14 | TGTGCCAGCAGCCCTCAAAGGGGAGGGACTGAAGCTTTCTTT | CASSPQRGGTEAFF
TRBJ1-2 | NA | many | TRBV13 | TGTGCCAGCAGCCGGGGCAGGGCCGCCCTCGATCGTGGCTACACCTTC | CASSRGRAALDRGYTF
TRBJ2-2 | TRBD2 | few | TRBV28 | TGTGCCAGCAGTCCGGCCCTAGCGGGGGGCAACACCGGGGAGCTGTTTTTT | CASSPALAGGNTGELFF
TRBJ2-5 | NA | NA | TRBV10-3 | TGTGCCATCAGGAGACCCCTAGAAGAGACCCAGTACTTC | CAIRRPLEETQYF
TRBJ2-3 | NA | NA | TRBV5-1 | TGCGCCAGCAGACAGGGGGGGATGACAGATACGCAGTATTTT | CASRQGGMTDTQYF
TRBJ2-3 | NA | NA | TRBV6-2/TRBV6-3 | TGTGCCAGCAGTTGGGCCACGGGAGATACGCAGTATTTT | CASSWATGDTQYF
TRBJ2-1 | TRBD2 | few | TRBV7-9 | TGTGCCAGCAGCTGGATGGGGGGGACCTACAATGAGCAGTTCTTC | CASSWMGGTYNEQFF